This passage covers 14 T cell receptor beta chains from one sample sequenced in a study of T cell repertoires in cytomegalovirus infection. TCRdb independently ran MiXCR on the reads; one entry per CDR3 protein. The table has about 150,000 distinct CDR3 sequences, approximately 30% seen once. These TCRs' antigens remain unknown. Sequenced here: CD8+ T cells from cultured PBMCs, sampled from culture after CMV antigen stimulation. The receptors were sampled from a human donor in good health (CMV status not recorded). Some clones in this sample may be carry-over from other donors' samples.

The rearrangement joins TRBV29-1 to TRBJ1-1; 9 bases fit TRBD1. The V and J ends lost 3 bases and 0 bases, in that order; junction bases with no gene match: 17. The CDR3 contains 19 residues. Germline V CDR1 and CDR2: SQVTM, ANQGSEA. The CDR3: CSVERPGQGSPRLNTEAFF. CDR3 DNA sequence: TGCAGCGTTGAGCGCCCGGGACAGGGTTCCCCAAGGCTGAACACTGAAGCTTTCTTT.

The DNA for the CDR3 is TGTGCCAGCAGTCTTTTGCGGGGGCGGAACACCGGGGAGCTGTTTTTT. This sequence encodes CASSLLRGRNTGELFF. This chain connects TRBV7-2 to TRBJ2-2, with a possible D match to TRBD2 (7 bases). This CDR3 spans 16 amino acids. Per germline, CDR1 SGHTA and CDR2 FQGNSA. V was trimmed by 6 bases and J by 1 base, leaving 15 bases between them. Complete variable domain (other parts from reference TRBV7-2 and TRBJ2-2): GAGVSQSPSNKVTEKGKDVELRCDPISGHTALYWYRQSLGQGLEFLIYFQGNSAPDKSGLPSDRFSAERTGGSVSTLTIQRTQQEDSAVYLCASSLLRGRNTGELFFGEGSRLTVL.

The chain employs TRBV20-1 and TRBJ1-5; TRBD1 is a possible D gene (5 bases). The CDR3 runs 16 residues. Germline CDR1 and CDR2: DFQATT and SNEGSKA (reference sequence). Trimming removed 1 base from V and 0 bases from J, with 13 bases in between. The CDR3 nucleotides read TGCAGTGCTAGAGGTGGGACGGACGATAGCAATCAGCCCCAGCATTTT. This codes for CSARGGTDDSNQPQHF.

This clonotype appeared once. The chain joins TRBV6-2 or TRBV6-3 to TRBJ2-5, with D maybe TRBD2 (6 bases). The CDR3 loop spans 16 amino acids. Per the germline V gene, CDR1 is MNHEY and CDR2 is SVGEGT. Deletions cut 7 bases from V and 1 base from J, with 19 bases between. The CDR3 loop reads CASTPVWRGLQETQYF. The CDR3 nucleotides are TGTGCCAGCACTCCCGTCTGGCGGGGTCTCCAAGAGACCCAGTACTTC.

V usage is TRBV15 and J usage is TRBJ1-1; 7 bases match TRBD1. This CDR3 is 19 amino acids long. The V and J ends lost 2 bases and 0 bases, in that order; junction bases with no gene match: 15. Germline loops: CDR1 LNHNV, CDR2 YYDKDF (reference sequence). This chain's CDR3 is CATSRPKGDRYYMNTEAFF. The CDR3 DNA reads as TGTGCCACCAGCAGACCGAAAGGGGACAGATATTACATGAACACTGAAGCTTTCTTT.

Points on this clonotype: At one boundary the junction diverges from the germline segment, which might be a read error. The chain employs TRBV28 and TRBJ2-1; D is possibly TRBD2 (6 bases). Germline CDR1 MDHEN, CDR2 SYDVKM. This CDR3 is 14 amino acids long. CDR3 DNA sequence: TGTGCCAGCAGTCCGGGGGTCTATTACACTGAGCAGTTCTTC. As protein: CASSPGVYYTEQFF. The complete variable domain, with remaining parts taken from reference TRBV28 and TRBJ2-1, reads DVKVTQSSRYLVKRTGEKVFLECVQDMDHENMFWYRQDPGLGLRLIYFSYDVKMKEKGDIPEGYSVSREKKERFSLILESASTNQTSMYLCASSPGVYYTEQFFGPGTRLTVL.

The chain links TRBV15 to TRBJ2-1; 11 nucleotides agree with TRBD2. CDR1 and CDR2 (germline): LNHNV, YYDKDF (reference sequence). Trimming removed 0 bases from V and 11 bases from J; junction bases left unmatched: 18. The CDR3 spans 19 residues. The CDR3 loop is CATSRDPSFSGGAWNKQFF. CDR3 sequence (DNA): TGTGCCACCAGCAGAGATCCCTCTTTTAGCGGGGGGGCATGGAATAAGCAGTTCTTC.

The chain links TRBV19 to TRBJ2-7; TRBD2 matches 7 bases. This CDR3 region has 14 residues. CDR1 LNHDA and CDR2 SQIVND come from the germline V gene (reference sequence). V was pared by 10 bases and J by 3 bases, with 12 bases of the junction left unmatched. The chain's CDR3 is CATSAGSAIYEQYF. The CDR3 DNA sequence: TGTGCCACGTCAGCGGGGAGCGCGATCTACGAGCAGTACTTC.

The chain employs TRBV30 and TRBJ1-1; D may be TRBD1 (5 bases). Germline CDR1 is GTSNPN and CDR2 is SVGIG (reference sequence). V lost 4 bases and J lost 6, with 12 bases in between. The CDR3 spans 12 residues. CDR3 sequence: CAWTGVGPEAFF. In DNA form, the CDR3 reads TGTGCCTGGACTGGTGTGGGACCTGAAGCTTTCTTT.

The chain joins TRBV7-9 to TRBJ2-3; 8 positions match TRBD2. The J segment lost 4 bases and the V segment lost 5 bases, leaving 5 bases of the junction unmatched. The CDR3 length is 14 residues. Germline assignment: CDR1 SEHNR and CDR2 FQNEAQ (reference sequence). This chain's CDR3 is CASSVSGASDTQYF. The DNA for the CDR3 is TGTGCCAGCAGCGTTAGCGGGGCATCAGATACGCAGTATTTT.

The chain recombines TRBV20-1 with TRBJ1-1, with D perhaps matching TRBD1 (5 bases). V gave up 0 bases and J gave up 11 bases, with 10 bases separating them. This CDR3 is 11 amino acids long. The germline V gene encodes CDR1 DFQATT and CDR2 SNEGSKA (reference sequence). The CDR3 DNA is TGCAGTGCTAGAGAAGGAGGGGAGGCTTTCTTT. Protein sequence: CSAREGGEAFF.

The sample holds a few counts of this clonotype. V is TRBV29-1 and J is TRBJ1-1, with a tentative D call TRBD1 (6 bases). V dropped 4 bases and J dropped 0 bases, with 12 bases sitting between them. This CDR3 has 14 residues. Germline lookup yields CDR1 SQVTM and CDR2 ANQGSEA. CDR3 in amino acids: CSVAGANLNTEAFF. The CDR3 region has the DNA TGCAGCGTTGCAGGGGCGAATTTGAACACTGAAGCTTTCTTT.

The chain uses TRBV7-9 and TRBJ2-7, with D possibly matching TRBD1 (6 bases). Germline lookup yields CDR1 SEHNR and CDR2 FQNEAQ (reference sequence). The V end was cut by 4 bases, the J end by 0 bases, with 10 bases between. This CDR3 is 14 amino acids long. CDR3 in amino acids: CASSSRDNSYEQYF. CDR3 in DNA: TGTGCCAGCAGCTCCCGGGACAACTCCTACGAGCAGTACTTC.

This clonotype was recorded at least ten times. The rearrangement uses TRBV11-2 and TRBJ1-1; 7 nucleotides line up with TRBD1. This CDR3 spans 14 amino acids. Trimming removed 8 bases from V and 0 bases from J; junction bases left unmatched: 6. Germline lookup yields CDR1 SGHAT and CDR2 FQNNGV. CDR3 amino acids: CASSRGAMNTEAFF. The DNA of the CDR3 is TGTGCCAGCTCCAGGGGGGCGATGAACACTGAAGCTTTCTTT.